The clone carrying this TCR beta chain was seen a single time. The sample is drawn from a study of blood T cell repertoires in COVID-19. The assay was immunoSEQ multiplex PCR, and TCRdb's table has in-frame clones only and misses some. The data contain almost 250,000 clones, roughly 90% of them singletons. Sequencing was carried out using PBMCs or T cells enriched from blood (not recorded which). This receptor was identified in a woman in her 30s who had recovered from COVID-19.

This CDR3 is CASSQEPRETAFYGYTF. The CDR3, as DNA: TGCGCCAGCAGCCAAGAACCCCGCGAGACAGCGTTTTATGGCTACACCTTC. The rearrangement joins TRBV4-3 to TRBJ1-2; possible D gene TRBD1, 5 bases. Trimming shortened V by 0 bases and J by 5 bases, and 19 bases separated the two germline ends. The CDR3 spans 17 residues. Germline V lookup: CDR1 LGHNA, CDR2 YSLEER.